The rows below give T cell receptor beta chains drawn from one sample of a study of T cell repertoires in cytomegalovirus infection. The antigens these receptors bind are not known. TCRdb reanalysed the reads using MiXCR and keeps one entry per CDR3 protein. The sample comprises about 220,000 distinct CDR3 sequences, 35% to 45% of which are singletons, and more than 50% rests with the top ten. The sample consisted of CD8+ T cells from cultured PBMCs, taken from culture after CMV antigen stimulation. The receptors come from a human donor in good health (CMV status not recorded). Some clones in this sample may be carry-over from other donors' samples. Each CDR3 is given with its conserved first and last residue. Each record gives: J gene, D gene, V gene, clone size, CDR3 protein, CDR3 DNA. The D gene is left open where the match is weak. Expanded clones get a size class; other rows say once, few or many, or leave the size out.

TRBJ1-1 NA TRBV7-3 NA CASSSSALNTEAFF TGTGCCAGCAGCTCATCAGCGCTGAACACTGAAGCTTTCTTT
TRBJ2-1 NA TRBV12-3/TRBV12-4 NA CASSFGAGLNEQFF NA
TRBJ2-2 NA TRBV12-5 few CASGQGRANTGELFF TGTGCTAGTGGCCAGGGGAGGGCTAACACCGGGGAGCTGTTTTTT
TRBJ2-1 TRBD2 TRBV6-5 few CASSTTAAGGPSYYNEQFF TGTGCCAGCAGTACGACGGCAGCGGGGGGCCCCTCCTACTACAATGAGCAGTTCTTC
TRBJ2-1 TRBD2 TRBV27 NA CASSRTSSNEQFF TGTGCCAGCAGCCGGACTAGTTCGAATGAGCAGTTCTTC
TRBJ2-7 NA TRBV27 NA CASSLLWRPTYEQYF TGTGCCAGCAGTTTACTGTGGCGGCCGACCTACGAGCAGTACTTC
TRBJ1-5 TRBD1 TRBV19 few CASSMKDRGRQPQHF TGTGCCAGTAGTATGAAGGACAGGGGGCGTCAGCCCCAGCATTTT
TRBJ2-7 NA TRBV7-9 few CASSLDRHEQYF TGTGCCAGCAGCTTGGACCGCCACGAGCAGTACTTC
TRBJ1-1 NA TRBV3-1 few CASSQDRRHGNPEAFF TGTGCCAGCAGCCAAGATCGGAGACACGGGAACCCTGAAGCTTTCTTT
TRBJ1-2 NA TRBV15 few CATSRVGGGDYGYTF TGTGCCACCAGCAGAGTCGGCGGGGGCGACTATGGCTACACCTTC
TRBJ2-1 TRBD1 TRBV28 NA CASSLLRDSSYNEQFF TGTGCCAGCAGTTTACTCCGGGACAGTTCCTACAATGAGCAGTTCTTC
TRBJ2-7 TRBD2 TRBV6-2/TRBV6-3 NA CASSPSLAGVPEQYF TGTGCCAGCAGCCCCTCACTAGCGGGAGTCCCCGAGCAGTACTTC
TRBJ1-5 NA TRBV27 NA CASSSPGQGDQPQHF TGTGCCAGCAGTTCACCTGGCCAAGGGGATCAGCCCCAGCATTTT
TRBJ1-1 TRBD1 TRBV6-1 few CASSELDRAEGRGAEAFF TGTGCCAGCAGTGAGCTGGACAGGGCGGAGGGTCGAGGCGCTGAAGCTTTCTTT
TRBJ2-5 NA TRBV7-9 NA CASIKDRGRKETQYF TGTGCCAGCATCAAGGACCGGGGGCGCAAAGAGACCCAGTACTTC
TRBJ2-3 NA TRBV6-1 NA CASSEVGRGFSTDTQYF TGTGCCAGCAGTGAAGTAGGGCGGGGCTTTAGCACAGATACGCAGTATTTT
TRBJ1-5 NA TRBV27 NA CASSLYVGRNQPQHF TGTGCCAGCAGTTTATACGTCGGTCGCAATCAGCCCCAGCATTTT
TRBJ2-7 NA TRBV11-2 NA CASSLAPTYEQYF TGTGCCAGCAGCTTAGCCCCGACCTACGAGCAGTACTTC
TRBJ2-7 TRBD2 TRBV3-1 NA CASSPGLAGSYEQYF TGTGCCAGCAGCCCAGGACTAGCGGGATCCTACGAGCAGTACTTC
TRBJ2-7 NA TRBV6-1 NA CASVRGSLYEQYF TGTGCCAGCGTACGGGGTTCACTCTACGAGCAGTACTTC
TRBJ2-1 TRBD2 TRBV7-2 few CASSLAGGPSDEQFF TGTGCCAGCAGCTTGGCGGGAGGGCCGAGCGATGAGCAGTTCTTC
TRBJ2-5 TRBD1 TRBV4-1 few CASSPSQGPRYF TGCGCCAGCAGCCCCTCACAGGGGCCCCGGTACTTC
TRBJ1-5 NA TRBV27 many CASSLTGVLSNQPQHF TGTGCCAGCAGTTTAACGGGAGTCCTTAGCAATCAGCCCCAGCATTTT
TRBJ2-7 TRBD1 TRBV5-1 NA CASSLTGDSPNEQYF TGCGCCAGCAGCCTGACAGGGGACTCCCCCAACGAGCAGTACTTC
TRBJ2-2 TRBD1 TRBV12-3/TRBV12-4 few CASRGDRENTGELFF TGTGCCAGCAGGGGGGACAGGGAGAACACCGGGGAGCTGTTTTTT
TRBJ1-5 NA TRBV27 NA CASSPRGRGGQPQHF TGTGCCAGCAGCCCACGGGGGAGGGGAGGACAGCCCCAGCATTTT
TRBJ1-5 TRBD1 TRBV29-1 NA CSVGGSGGQPQHF TGCAGCGTTGGGGGATCAGGGGGGCAGCCCCAGCATTTT
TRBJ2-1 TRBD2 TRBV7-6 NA CASSLSYPGTSDNNEQFF TGTGCCAGCAGCTTATCATACCCCGGGACTAGCGACAACAATGAGCAGTTCTTC
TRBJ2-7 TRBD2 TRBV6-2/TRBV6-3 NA CASDGLAGGQQYF TGTGCCAGCGATGGACTAGCGGGGGGGCAACAGTACTTC
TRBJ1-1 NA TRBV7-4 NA CASSKEGHVVTEAFF TGTGCCAGCAGCAAAGAGGGACATGTGGTCACTGAAGCTTTCTTT
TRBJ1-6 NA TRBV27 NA CASKPGIDNSPLHF TGTGCCAGCAAACCTGGAATAGATAATTCACCCCTCCACTTT
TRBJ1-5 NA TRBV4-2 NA CASSQGGGQPQHF TGTGCCAGCAGCCAGGGGGGGGGTCAGCCCCAGCATTTT
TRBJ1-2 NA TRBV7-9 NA CASSGGNYGYTF TGTGCCAGCAGTGGCGGAAACTATGGCTACACCTTC
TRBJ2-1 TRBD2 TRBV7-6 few CASSFLTLAGGGNEQFF TGTGCCAGCAGCTTTTTAACACTAGCGGGAGGGGGCAATGAGCAGTTCTTC
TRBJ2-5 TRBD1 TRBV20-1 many CSARDPAGGWQETQYF TGCAGTGCTAGAGATCCTGCAGGGGGCTGGCAAGAGACCCAGTACTTC
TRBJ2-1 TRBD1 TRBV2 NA CATVQGEVYNEQFF TGTGCCACCGTACAGGGGGAAGTTTACAATGAGCAGTTCTTC